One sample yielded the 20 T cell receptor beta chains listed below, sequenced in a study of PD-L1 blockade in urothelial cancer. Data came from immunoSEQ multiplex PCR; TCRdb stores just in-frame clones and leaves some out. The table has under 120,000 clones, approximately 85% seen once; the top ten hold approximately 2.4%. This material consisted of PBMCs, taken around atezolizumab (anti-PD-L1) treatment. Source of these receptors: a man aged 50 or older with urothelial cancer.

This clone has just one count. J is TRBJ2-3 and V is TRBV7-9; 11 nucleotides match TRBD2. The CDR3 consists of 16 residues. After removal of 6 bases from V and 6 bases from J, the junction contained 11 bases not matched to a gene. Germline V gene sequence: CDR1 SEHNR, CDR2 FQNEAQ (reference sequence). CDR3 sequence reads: CASSRLAGGIFDTQYF. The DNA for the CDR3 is TGTGCCAGCAGTCGTCTAGCGGGAGGAATTTTTGATACGCAGTATTTT.

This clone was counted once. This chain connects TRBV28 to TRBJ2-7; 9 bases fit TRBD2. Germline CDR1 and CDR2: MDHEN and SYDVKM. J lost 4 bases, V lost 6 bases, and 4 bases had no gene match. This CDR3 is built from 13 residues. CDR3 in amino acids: CASRLAGRYEQYF. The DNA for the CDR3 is TGTGCCAGCAGGCTAGCGGGAAGGTACGAGCAGTACTTC.

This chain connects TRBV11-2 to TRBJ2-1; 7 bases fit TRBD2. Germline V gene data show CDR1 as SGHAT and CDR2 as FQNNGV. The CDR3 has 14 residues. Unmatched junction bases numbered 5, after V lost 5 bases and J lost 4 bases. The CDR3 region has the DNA TGTGCCAGCAGCCCACTAGCGAGTTACAATGAGCAGTTCTTC. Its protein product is CASSPLASYNEQFF. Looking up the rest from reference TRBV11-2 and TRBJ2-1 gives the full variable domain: EAGVAQSPRYKIIEKRQSVAFWCNPISGHATLYWYQQILGQGPKLLIQFQNNGVVDDSQLPKDRFSAERLKGVDSTLKIQPAKLEDSAVYLCASSPLASYNEQFFGPGTRLTVL.

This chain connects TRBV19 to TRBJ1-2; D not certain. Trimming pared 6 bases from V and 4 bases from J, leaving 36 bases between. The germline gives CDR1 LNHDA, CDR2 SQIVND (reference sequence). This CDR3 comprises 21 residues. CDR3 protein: CASSPVAISLRFQAGTYGYTF. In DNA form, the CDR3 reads TGTGCCAGTAGCCCCGTAGCCATCAGCCTACGATTCCAAGCGGGTACCTATGGCTACACCTTC.

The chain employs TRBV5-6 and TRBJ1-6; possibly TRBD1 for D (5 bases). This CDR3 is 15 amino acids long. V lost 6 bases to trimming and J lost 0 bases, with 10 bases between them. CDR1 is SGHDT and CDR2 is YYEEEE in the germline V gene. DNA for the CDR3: TGTGCCAGCACTCAAGGGGTCTCCTATAATTCACCCCTCCACTTT. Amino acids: CASTQGVSYNSPLHF. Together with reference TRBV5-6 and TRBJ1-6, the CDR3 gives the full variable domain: DAGVTQSPTHLIKTRGQQVTLRCSPKSGHDTVSWYQQALGQGPQFIFQYYEEEERQRGNFPDRFSGHQFPNYSSELNVNALLLGDSALYLCASTQGVSYNSPLHFGNGTRLTVT.

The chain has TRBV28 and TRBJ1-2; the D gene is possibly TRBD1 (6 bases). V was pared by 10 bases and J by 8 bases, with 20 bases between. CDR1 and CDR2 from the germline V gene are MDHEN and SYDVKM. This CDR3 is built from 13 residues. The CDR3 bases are TGTGCCACCGAGACGTCAGGGGCTAGAGGCTACACCTTC. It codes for CATETSGARGYTF.

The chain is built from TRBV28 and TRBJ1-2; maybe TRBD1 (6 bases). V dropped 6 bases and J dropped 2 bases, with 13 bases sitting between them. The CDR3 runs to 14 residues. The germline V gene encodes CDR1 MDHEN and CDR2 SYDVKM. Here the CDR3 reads CASRPQGYNYGYTF. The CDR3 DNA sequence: TGTGCCAGCAGGCCTCAGGGGTACAACTATGGCTACACCTTC.

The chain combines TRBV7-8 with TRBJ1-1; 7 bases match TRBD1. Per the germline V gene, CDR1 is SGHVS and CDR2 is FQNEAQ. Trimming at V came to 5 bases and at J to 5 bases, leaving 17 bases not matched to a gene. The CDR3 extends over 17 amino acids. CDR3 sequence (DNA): TGTGCCAGCAGCCCGTACCTCGGGACAGAGATACAGACTGAAGCTTTCTTT. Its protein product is CASSPYLGTEIQTEAFF.

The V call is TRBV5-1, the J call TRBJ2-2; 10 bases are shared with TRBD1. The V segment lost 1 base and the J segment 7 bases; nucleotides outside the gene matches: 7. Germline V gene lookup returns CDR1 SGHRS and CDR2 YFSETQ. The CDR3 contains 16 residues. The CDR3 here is CASSLLDRGFGGELFF. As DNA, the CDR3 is TGCGCCAGCAGCTTGCTGGACAGGGGGTTTGGCGGGGAGCTGTTTTTT. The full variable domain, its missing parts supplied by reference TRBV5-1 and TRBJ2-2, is KAGVTQTPRYLIKTRGQQVTLSCSPISGHRSVSWYQQTPGQGLQFLFEYFSETQRNKGNFPGRFSGRQFSNSRSEMNVSTLELGDSALYLCASSLLDRGFGGELFFGEGSRLTVL.

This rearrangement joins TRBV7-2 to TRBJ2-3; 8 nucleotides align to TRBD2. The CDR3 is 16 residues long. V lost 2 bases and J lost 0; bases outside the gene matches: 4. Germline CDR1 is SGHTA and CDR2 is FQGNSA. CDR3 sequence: CASSLMPGGSTDTQYF. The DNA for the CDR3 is TGTGCCAGCAGCTTAATGCCGGGAGGGAGCACAGATACGCAGTATTTT. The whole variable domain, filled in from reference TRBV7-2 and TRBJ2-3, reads GAGVSQSPSNKVTEKGKDVELRCDPISGHTALYWYRQSLGQGLEFLIYFQGNSAPDKSGLPSDRFSAERTGGSVSTLTIQRTQQEDSAVYLCASSLMPGGSTDTQYFGPGTRLTVL.

CDR3 coding DNA: TGTGCCAGTAGTATAGGTGTCGGCTCCTACGAGCAGTACTTC. Translating it yields CASSIGVGSYEQYF. This chain links TRBV19 with TRBJ2-7; D gene ambiguous. The germline V and J ends were trimmed by 1 base and 0 bases, with 7 bases remaining between them. CDR3 length: 14 residues. In germline, CDR1 is LNHDA, CDR2 SQIVND (reference sequence).

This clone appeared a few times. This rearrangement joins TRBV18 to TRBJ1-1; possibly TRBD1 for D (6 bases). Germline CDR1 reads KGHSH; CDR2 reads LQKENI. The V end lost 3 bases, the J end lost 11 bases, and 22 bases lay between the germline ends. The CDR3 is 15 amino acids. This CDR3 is CASSPQDRAVSFAFF. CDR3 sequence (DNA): TGTGCCAGCTCACCCCAGGACAGAGCCGTAAGCTTCGCTTTCTTT.

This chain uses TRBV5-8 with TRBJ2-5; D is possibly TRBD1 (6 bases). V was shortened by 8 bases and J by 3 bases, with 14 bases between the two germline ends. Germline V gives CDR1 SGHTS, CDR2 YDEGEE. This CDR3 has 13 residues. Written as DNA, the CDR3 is TGTGCCAGTCAATTAAGGACAGAAGAGACCCAGTACTTC. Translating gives CASQLRTEETQYF.

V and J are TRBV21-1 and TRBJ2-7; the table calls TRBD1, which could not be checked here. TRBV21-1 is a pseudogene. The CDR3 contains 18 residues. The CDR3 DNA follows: TGTGCCAGCAGCAATCGAACCGCCCGGGACAGGGGAACCTACGAGCAGTACTTC. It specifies CASSNRTARDRGTYEQYF.

CDR3 sequence reads: CASRNMAYGYTF. CDR3 DNA sequence: TGTGCCAGCAGAAATATGGCCTATGGCTACACCTTC. The chain recombines TRBV28 with TRBJ1-2; D is unclear. Trimming removed 6 bases from V and 4 bases from J, with 9 bases in between. Germline V gene lookup returns CDR1 MDHEN and CDR2 SYDVKM. The CDR3 covers 12 residues.

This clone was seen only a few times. Here the CDR3 reads CASSYSMGGDQPQHF. CDR3 DNA: TGTGCCAGCAGTTACTCGATGGGGGGTGATCAGCCCCAGCATTTT. This sequence joins TRBV6-5 and TRBJ1-5; a weak D match, TRBD1 (5 bases). This CDR3 contains 15 residues. Trimming took off 0 bases at V and 5 bases at J, with 11 bases between the two ends. Germline lookup yields CDR1 MNHEY and CDR2 SVGAGI.

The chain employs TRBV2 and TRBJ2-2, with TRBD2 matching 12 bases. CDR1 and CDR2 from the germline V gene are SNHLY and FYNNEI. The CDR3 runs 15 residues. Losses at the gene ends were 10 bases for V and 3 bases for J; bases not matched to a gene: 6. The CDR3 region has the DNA TGTGCCACCAGGACTAGCGGGGTATACACCGGGGAGCTGTTTTTT. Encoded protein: CATRTSGVYTGELFF.

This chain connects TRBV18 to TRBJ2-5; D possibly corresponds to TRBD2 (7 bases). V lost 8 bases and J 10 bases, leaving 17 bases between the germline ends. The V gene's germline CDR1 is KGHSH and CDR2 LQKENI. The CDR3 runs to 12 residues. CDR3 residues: CASSGDTIVQYF. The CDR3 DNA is TGTGCCAGCAGCGGGGACACGATCGTCCAGTACTTC.

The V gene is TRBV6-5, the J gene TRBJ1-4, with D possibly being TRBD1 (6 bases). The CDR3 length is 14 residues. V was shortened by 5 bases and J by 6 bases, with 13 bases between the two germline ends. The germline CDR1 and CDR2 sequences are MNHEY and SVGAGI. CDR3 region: CASSQQGRDEKLFF. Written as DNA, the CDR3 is TGTGCCAGCAGTCAACAGGGACGGGATGAAAAACTGTTTTTT.

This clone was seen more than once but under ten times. CDR3 in DNA: TGTGCCAGCAGCTCCACCGCCCCAACTAGACTTCCGATTACGGCGCAGTATTTT. Its translation is CASSSTAPTRLPITAQYF. The V gene is TRBV7-6, the J gene TRBJ2-3, with a tentative D call TRBD2 (5 bases). There are 18 residues in the CDR3. Trimming pared 4 bases from V and 10 bases from J, leaving 30 bases between. CDR1 and CDR2 from the germline V gene are SGHVS and FNYEAQ.